Sequencing of this T cell receptor beta chain was carried out in a study of human T cells and chemical hapten exposure. This clonotype appeared a few times. Its specificity is not known. The germline CDR1 and CDR2 sequences are LGHDT and YNNKEL (reference sequence). Trimming shortened V by 2 bases and J by 2 bases, and 10 bases separated the two germline ends. The CDR3 length is 14 residues. Study conclusions and caveats: Expanded TCRs clustered into significantly more large CDR3 similarity groups than controls, the analysis revealed.

In TCRdb, the RACE reads were re-called with MiXCR into one record per CDR3 protein. The table shows around 360,000 distinct CDR3 sequences, with about 6% occurring only once. The time point here: patch test 2, 6 weeks after DPC sensitization. Specified treatment: therapeutic diphenylcyclopropenone sensitization with weekly scalp DPC. Total RNA was isolated from unfractionated whole blood. This specimen was whole blood, taken in connection with sensitization to the hapten diphenylcyclopropenone (DPC). The sequence came from a woman aged 18-29 years with alopecia areata. Some clones in this sample may be carry-over from other donors' samples. This chain joins TRBV3-1 and TRBJ2-7; D is uncertain. The CDR3 DNA reads as TGTGCCAGCAGCCAAAGTCCAAGGACCTACGAGCAGTACTTC. Encoded protein: CASSQSPRTYEQYF.